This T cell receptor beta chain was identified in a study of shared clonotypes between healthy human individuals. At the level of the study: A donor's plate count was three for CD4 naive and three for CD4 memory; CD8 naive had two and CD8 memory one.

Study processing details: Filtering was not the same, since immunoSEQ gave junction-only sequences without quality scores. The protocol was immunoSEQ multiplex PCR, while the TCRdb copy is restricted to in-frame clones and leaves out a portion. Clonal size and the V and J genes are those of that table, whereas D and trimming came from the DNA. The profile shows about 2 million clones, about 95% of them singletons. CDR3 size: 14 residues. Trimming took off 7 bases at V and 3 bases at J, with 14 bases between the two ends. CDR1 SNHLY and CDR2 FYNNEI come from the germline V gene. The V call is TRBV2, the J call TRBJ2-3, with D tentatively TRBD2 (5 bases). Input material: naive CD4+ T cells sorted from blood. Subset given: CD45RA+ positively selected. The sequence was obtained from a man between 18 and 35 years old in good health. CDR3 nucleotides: TGTGCCAGCACCAAAGGCGGACTGACAGATACGCAGTATTTT. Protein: CASTKGGLTDTQYF.